The subject of this entry is one T cell receptor (beta chain). Antigen specificity is unknown. V was trimmed by 5 bases and J by 9 bases, leaving 16 bases between them. From germline, CDR1 is LNHDA and CDR2 SQIVND (reference sequence). This CDR3 spans 13 amino acids. TCRdb's table, derived via immunoSEQ multiplex PCR, lists solely in-frame clones and lacks some. This sample carries about 130,000 clones, about 89% of them seen once, and the ten largest clones take 2% to 2.5%. The data were taken from a study of cytomegalovirus exposure and HLA in healthy donors. Study outcomes and limitations: The investigators catalogued 160 or so TCR beta chains as cytomegalovirus-associated.

This chain links TRBV19 with TRBJ1-2, with TRBD1 as a possible D gene (6 bases). The sample comprised PBMCs. This TCR was sampled from a woman aged 18 to 35 in good health and CMV-seronegative. In nucleotides, the CDR3 is TGTGCCAGTAGTGTACAGGGCGTGGTGAGCTACACCTTC. Its translation: CASSVQGVVSYTF.